The rows below give T cell receptor beta chains drawn from one sample of a study of cytomegalovirus exposure and HLA in healthy donors. Profiling relied on immunoSEQ multiplex PCR, and the TCRdb table lists in-frame clones only, not all of them. The top ten hold about 1% of the sample, which has about 130,000 clones, more than 70% seen once. Sequences were obtained from PBMCs. The receptors originated from an older woman in good health and CMV-seronegative. CDR3s include the opening cysteine and the closing phenylalanine or tryptophan. The D gene is left open where the match is weak. Not all rows give a size; the values are once, few, many and, for expanded clones, a class.

J: TRBJ2-3
D: NA
V: TRBV9
size: NA
DNA: TGTGCCAGCAGCGTAGTTGCGGTTACAGATACGCAGTATTTT
CDR3: CASSVVAVTDTQYF

J: TRBJ1-1
D: NA
V: TRBV4-1
size: NA
DNA: TGCGCCAGCAGCCAAGATCATGGAGAGAACACTGAAGCTTTCTTT
CDR3: CASSQDHGENTEAFF

J: TRBJ1-4
D: NA
V: TRBV5-4
size: NA
DNA: TGTGCCAGCAGCTTGGGCGGACAAGTTAATGAAAAACTGTTTTTT
CDR3: CASSLGGQVNEKLFF

J: TRBJ2-2
D: TRBD1
V: TRBV13
size: NA
DNA: TGTGCCAGCAGCCCCAGACAGGGCCGTCCGGACACCGGGGAGCTGTTTTTT
CDR3: CASSPRQGRPDTGELFF

J: TRBJ1-1
D: NA
V: TRBV7-3
size: NA
DNA: TGTGCCAGCAGCTTAGGGAGGGGCCGGAACACTGAAGCTTTCTTT
CDR3: CASSLGRGRNTEAFF

J: TRBJ1-5
D: TRBD1
V: TRBV28
size: NA
DNA: TGTGCCAGCAGCCTATTCAGGGGGTCCAGCCAGCCCCAGCATTTT
CDR3: CASSLFRGSSQPQHF

J: TRBJ2-3
D: NA
V: TRBV18
size: once
DNA: TGTGCCAGCTCACCACGGCTAGCAAACACAGATACGCAGTATTTT
CDR3: CASSPRLANTDTQYF

J: TRBJ2-5
D: NA
V: TRBV18
size: NA
DNA: TGTGCCAGCTCCCCCGGGACACTCCAAGAGACCCAGTACTTC
CDR3: CASSPGTLQETQYF

J: TRBJ2-3
D: TRBD2
V: TRBV6-4
size: NA
DNA: TGTGCCAGCAGCGGGACTAGCGGAGCGTTAGATACGCAGTATTTT
CDR3: CASSGTSGALDTQYF

J: TRBJ2-2
D: TRBD2
V: TRBV7-9
size: NA
DNA: TGTTCCAGCAGCCTTGAGCGGGATGGGGAGCTGTTTTTT
CDR3: CSSSLERDGELFF

J: TRBJ1-1
D: TRBD1
V: TRBV2
size: NA
DNA: TGTGCCGGGGACAGGCTGAACACTGAAGCTTTCTTT
CDR3: CAGDRLNTEAFF

J: TRBJ2-7
D: TRBD1
V: TRBV7-7
size: NA
DNA: TGTGCCAGCAGCCGGGACAGGGCCTCCTACGAGCAGTACTTC
CDR3: CASSRDRASYEQYF

J: TRBJ1-5
D: NA
V: TRBV2
size: NA
DNA: TGTGCCAGCAGGTGGATGGCGGGTCAGCCCCAGCATTTT
CDR3: CASRWMAGQPQHF

J: TRBJ1-2
D: TRBD1
V: TRBV18
size: NA
DNA: TGTGCCAGCTCACCTCAGGGACAGGATAACTATGGCTACACCTTC
CDR3: CASSPQGQDNYGYTF

J: TRBJ2-1
D: TRBD2
V: TRBV5-1
size: NA
DNA: TGCGCCAGCAGCGGAGTAAGCGGGGATGGCGGCAATGAGCAGTTCTTC
CDR3: CASSGVSGDGGNEQFF

J: TRBJ1-5
D: NA
V: TRBV27
size: NA
DNA: TGTGCCAGCAGTCCGATACGGGGAGATCAGCCCCAGCATTTT
CDR3: CASSPIRGDQPQHF

J: TRBJ1-6
D: NA
V: TRBV11-2
size: NA
DNA: TGTGCCAGCAGTCAATACAGGGTTTCACCCCTCCACTTT
CDR3: CASSQYRVSPLHF

J: TRBJ2-5
D: NA
V: TRBV27
size: NA
DNA: TGTGCCAGCAGTTTGGCAGGGCCCCAAGAGACCCAGTACTTC
CDR3: CASSLAGPQETQYF

J: TRBJ2-7
D: NA
V: TRBV5-1
size: NA
DNA: TGCGCCAGCAGCTTGGCCGCAGGGGCCTCCTACGAGCAGTACTTC
CDR3: CASSLAAGASYEQYF

J: TRBJ2-5
D: TRBD1
V: TRBV6-1
size: once
DNA: TGTGCCAGCAGTAGGGACAGGGCTGTGAAGACCCAGTACTTC
CDR3: CASSRDRAVKTQYF

J: TRBJ2-7
D: TRBD1
V: TRBV4-1
size: NA
DNA: TGCGCCAGCAGCTCACACACAGGGGTTACGTACTTC
CDR3: CASSSHTGVTYF

J: TRBJ2-7
D: NA
V: TRBV6-5
size: once
DNA: TGTGCCAGCAGTTCTTACAGGGCCTACGAGCAGTACTTC
CDR3: CASSSYRAYEQYF

J: TRBJ1-3
D: TRBD1
V: TRBV6-5
size: NA
DNA: TGTGCCAGCAGTTACTACAGGGGAACTGGAAACACCATATATTTT
CDR3: CASSYYRGTGNTIYF

J: TRBJ1-2
D: NA
V: TRBV28
size: NA
DNA: TGTGCCAGCAGTTTGTCCAGGGGATCCCCTGGCTACACCTTC
CDR3: CASSLSRGSPGYTF

J: TRBJ2-7
D: TRBD1
V: TRBV19
size: NA
DNA: TGTGCCAGTACAGGGGGTGTCCCCTACGAGCAGTACTTC
CDR3: CASTGGVPYEQYF

J: TRBJ1-2
D: TRBD1
V: TRBV2
size: NA
DNA: TGTGCCAGCAGTGAAGAAGGGACAGGGCTCTATGGCGGCTACACCTTC
CDR3: CASSEEGTGLYGGYTF

J: TRBJ2-1
D: TRBD2
V: TRBV5-1
size: NA
DNA: TGCGCCAGCAGCTCGGCCACCGGGACTAGCGGGAGTAATTATAAGTTCTTC
CDR3: CASSSATGTSGSNYKFF

J: TRBJ2-7
D: TRBD1
V: TRBV7-9
size: NA
DNA: TGTGCCAGCAGTGACAGGGTCGGCCCATACGAGCAGTACTTC
CDR3: CASSDRVGPYEQYF

J: TRBJ2-1
D: NA
V: TRBV19
size: NA
DNA: TGTGCCAGTAGTACAGGGGCCCTCTACAATGAGCAGTTCTTC
CDR3: CASSTGALYNEQFF

J: TRBJ1-2
D: TRBD1
V: TRBV28
size: NA
DNA: TGTGCCAGCAGTTTAGGCCAAGGGGGCCCTAACTATGGCTACACCTTC
CDR3: CASSLGQGGPNYGYTF

J: TRBJ2-7
D: NA
V: TRBV28
size: NA
DNA: TGTGCCAGCAGTAAGGCCGGAGTGGCTTACGAGCAGTACTTC
CDR3: CASSKAGVAYEQYF

J: TRBJ2-3
D: TRBD1
V: TRBV6-5
size: few
DNA: TGTGCCAGCTCCCGGGACAGGGGGGGGGATACGCAGTATTTT
CDR3: CASSRDRGGDTQYF

J: TRBJ2-7
D: TRBD1
V: TRBV19
size: NA
DNA: TGTGCCAGTAGTGCGGGACAGGGGGGCTCCTACGAGCAGTACTTC
CDR3: CASSAGQGGSYEQYF

J: TRBJ1-2
D: NA
V: TRBV5-4
size: NA
DNA: TGTGCCAGCAGCTTGGACAGGGTGAAGGACGGCTACACCTTC
CDR3: CASSLDRVKDGYTF

J: TRBJ1-6
D: NA
V: TRBV7-3
size: NA
DNA: TGTGCCAGCAGCCCCGATACAAGTTCACCCCTCCACTTT
CDR3: CASSPDTSSPLHF

J: TRBJ2-3
D: NA
V: TRBV20-1
size: NA
DNA: TGCAGTGCTCCACTCCTAGATACGCAGTATTTT
CDR3: CSAPLLDTQYF